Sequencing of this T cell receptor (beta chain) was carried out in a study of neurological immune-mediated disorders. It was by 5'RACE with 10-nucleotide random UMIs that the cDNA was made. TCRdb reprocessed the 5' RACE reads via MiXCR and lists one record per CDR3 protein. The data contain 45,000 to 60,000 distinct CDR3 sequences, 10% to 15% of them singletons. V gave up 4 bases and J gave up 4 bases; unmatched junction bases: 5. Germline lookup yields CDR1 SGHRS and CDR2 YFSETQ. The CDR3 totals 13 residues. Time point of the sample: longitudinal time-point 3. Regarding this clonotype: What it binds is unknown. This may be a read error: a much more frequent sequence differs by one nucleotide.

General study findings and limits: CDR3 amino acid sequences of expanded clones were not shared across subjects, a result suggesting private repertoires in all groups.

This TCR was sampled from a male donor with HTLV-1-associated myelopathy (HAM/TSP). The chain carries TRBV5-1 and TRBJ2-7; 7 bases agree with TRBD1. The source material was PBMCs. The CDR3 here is CASSRGQWYEQYF. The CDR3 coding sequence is TGCGCCAGCAGCCGGGGACAGTGGTACGAGCAGTACTTC.